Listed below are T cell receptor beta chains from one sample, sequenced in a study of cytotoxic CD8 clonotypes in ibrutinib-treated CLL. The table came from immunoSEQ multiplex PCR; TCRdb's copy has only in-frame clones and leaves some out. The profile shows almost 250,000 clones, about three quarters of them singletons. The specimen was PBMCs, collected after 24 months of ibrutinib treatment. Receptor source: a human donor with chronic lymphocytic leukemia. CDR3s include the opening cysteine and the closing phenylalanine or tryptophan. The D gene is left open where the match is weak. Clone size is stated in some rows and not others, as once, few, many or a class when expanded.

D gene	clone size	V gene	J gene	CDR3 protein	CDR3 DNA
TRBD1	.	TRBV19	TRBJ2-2	CASLRQGGTGELFF	TGTGCCAGCCTCCGACAGGGCGGCACCGGGGAGCTGTTTTTT
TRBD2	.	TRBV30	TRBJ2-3	CAWSALRVAGFTDTQYF	TGTGCCTGGAGTGCTCTACGGGTAGCGGGGTTCACAGATACGCAGTATTTT
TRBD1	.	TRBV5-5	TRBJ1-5	CASSLVQGAGEPQHF	TGTGCCAGCAGCTTAGTTCAGGGGGCTGGAGAGCCCCAGCATTTT
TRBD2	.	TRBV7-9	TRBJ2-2	CASSGTSGRLNTGELFF	TGTGCCAGCAGTGGGACTAGCGGGAGGCTGAACACCGGGGAGCTGTTTTTT
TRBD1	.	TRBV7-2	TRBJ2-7	CASSLGRDREYF	TGTGCCAGCAGCTTAGGCCGGGACAGGGAGTACTTC
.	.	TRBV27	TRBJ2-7	CACGTDYEQYF	TGTGCCTGCGGGACGGATTACGAGCAGTACTTC
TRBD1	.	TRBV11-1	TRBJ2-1	CASSSNRQGYNEQFF	TGTGCCAGCAGCTCTAACCGACAGGGCTACAATGAGCAGTTCTTC
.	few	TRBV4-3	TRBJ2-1	CASSPTGFKSSYNEQFF	TGCGCCAGCAGCCCCACAGGGTTTAAGAGCTCCTACAATGAGCAGTTCTTC
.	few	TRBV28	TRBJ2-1	CASSYDNEQFF	TGTGCCAGCAGTTATGACAATGAGCAGTTCTTC
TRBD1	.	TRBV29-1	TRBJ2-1	CSVDRGTKVNEQFF	TGCAGCGTCGACAGGGGAACAAAAGTTAATGAGCAGTTCTTC
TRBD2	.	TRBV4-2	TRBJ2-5	CASSQEEGTSGLLQYQETQYF	TGTGCCAGCAGCCAAGAAGAGGGTACTAGCGGGCTTTTACAGTACCAAGAGACCCAGTACTTC
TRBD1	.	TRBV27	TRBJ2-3	CASSLGQGRTDTQYF	TGTGCCAGCAGTCTGGGACAGGGACGCACAGATACGCAGTATTTT
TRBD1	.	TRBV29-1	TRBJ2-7	CSVRTGAAGEQYF	TGCAGCGTTCGGACAGGCGCGGCCGGCGAGCAGTACTTC
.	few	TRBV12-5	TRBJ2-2	CASGFLESFSPGELFF	TGTGCTAGTGGTTTTCTCGAATCTTTTTCCCCCGGGGAGCTGTTTTTT
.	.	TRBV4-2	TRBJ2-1	CASSQGVSLYNEQFF	TGTGCCAGCAGCCAAGGTGTCAGTCTCTACAATGAGCAGTTCTTC
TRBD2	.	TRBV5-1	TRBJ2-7	CASKEASGSYEQYF	TGCGCCAGCAAAGAGGCTAGCGGGAGCTACGAGCAGTACTTC
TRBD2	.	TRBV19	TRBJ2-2	CASSTGTSGRVTGELFF	TGTGCCAGTAGTACCGGGACTAGCGGGAGGGTCACCGGGGAGCTGTTTTTT
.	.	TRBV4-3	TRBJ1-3	CASSPRDISGNTIYF	TGCGCCAGCAGCCCCAGGGACATATCTGGAAACACCATATATTTT
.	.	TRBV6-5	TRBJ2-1	CASRSRGPSGNRQFF	TGTGCCAGCAGGTCCAGGGGGCCTAGCGGGAATAGGCAGTTCTTC
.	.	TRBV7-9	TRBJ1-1	CASRATPNTEAFF	TGTGCCAGCAGGGCCACTCCGAACACTGAAGCTTTCTTT
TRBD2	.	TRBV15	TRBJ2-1	CATSRDAGDEQFF	TGTGCCACCAGCAGAGATGCGGGGGATGAGCAGTTCTTC
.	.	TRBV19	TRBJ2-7	CASSSMGTTYEQYF	TGTGCCAGTAGTTCCATGGGGACGACCTACGAGCAGTACTTC
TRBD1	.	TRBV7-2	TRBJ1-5	CASSLEGTGGQPQHF	TGTGCCAGCAGCTTAGAGGGGACAGGGGGCCAGCCCCAGCATTTT
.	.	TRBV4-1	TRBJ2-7	CASSQDLGEGAYEQYF	TGCGCCAGCAGCCAAGATCTGGGGGAGGGGGCCTACGAGCAGTACTTC
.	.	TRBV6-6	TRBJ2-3	CATQLVSTDTQYF	TGTGCCACCCAATTGGTCTCGACAGATACGCAGTATTTT
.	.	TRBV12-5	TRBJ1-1	CASGLGWRNTEAFF	TGTGCTAGTGGTTTGGGGTGGAGGAACACTGAAGCTTTCTTT
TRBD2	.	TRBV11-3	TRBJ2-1	CASSFRGGGQFF	TGTGCCAGCAGCTTTCGCGGCGGGGGGCAGTTCTTC
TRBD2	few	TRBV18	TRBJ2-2	CASSKLSGRNTGELFF	TGTGCCAGCTCAAAGCTTAGCGGGAGAAACACCGGGGAGCTGTTTTTT
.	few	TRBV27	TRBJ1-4	CASSLGGAGEKLFF	TGTGCCAGCAGTTTAGGGGGGGCTGGTGAAAAACTGTTTTTT
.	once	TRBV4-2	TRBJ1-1	CASSQDESRNTEAFF	TGTGCCAGCAGCCAAGATGAGAGCAGGAACACTGAAGCTTTCTTT
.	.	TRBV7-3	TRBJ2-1	CASSYFWGNEQFF	TGTGCCAGCAGCTACTTCTGGGGGAATGAGCAGTTCTTC
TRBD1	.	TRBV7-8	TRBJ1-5	CASSPVDRGVNQPQHF	TGTGCCAGCAGCCCAGTGGACAGGGGGGTCAATCAGCCCCAGCATTTT
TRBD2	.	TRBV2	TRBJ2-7	CASVGTSGIEQYF	TGTGCCAGCGTCGGGACTAGCGGGATCGAGCAGTACTTC
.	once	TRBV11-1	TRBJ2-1	CASSLLGGVLGEQFF	TGTGCCAGCAGCTTACTCGGGGGAGTCCTGGGGGAGCAGTTCTTC
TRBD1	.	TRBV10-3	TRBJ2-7	CAIRTGDSYEQYF	TGTGCCATCAGAACAGGGGACTCCTACGAGCAGTACTTC
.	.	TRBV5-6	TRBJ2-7	CASSLDRSSYEQYF	TGTGCCAGCAGCTTGGACAGGAGCTCCTACGAGCAGTACTTC
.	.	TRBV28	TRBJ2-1	CASSLPINEQFF	TGTGCCAGCAGTTTACCGATCAATGAGCAGTTCTTC
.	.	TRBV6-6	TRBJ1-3	CASRRNTIYF	TGTGCCAGCAGGAGAAACACCATATATTTT
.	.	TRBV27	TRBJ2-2	CASLMPGPTGELFF	TGTGCCAGCCTAATGCCGGGACCCACCGGGGAGCTGTTTTTT
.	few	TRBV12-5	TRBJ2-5	CASGSPGSETQYF	TGTGCTAGTGGTTCCCCGGGTTCGGAGACCCAGTACTTC
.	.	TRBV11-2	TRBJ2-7	CASSLEGPEQYF	TGTGCCAGCAGCTTAGAGGGCCCGGAGCAGTACTTC